This entry lists 22 T cell receptor beta chains sequenced from one sample in a study of OX40 agonist ivuxolimab in advanced cancers. The library was obtained by the immunoSEQ multiplex PCR assay. TCRdb re-hosts the immuneACCESS table, in-frame sequences only. Its copies lack some clones; in the studies checked, an unresolved V gene accounts for under half of them, and the cause for the rest is not known. The sample table records 65,000 to 75,000 clones; 82% of these occur just once. 0.35% to 0.5% of the sample rests with the top ten. The material sequenced was CD4+ or CD8+ T cells sorted from blood, taken in a trial of the OX40 agonist ivuxolimab. These receptors came from an adult with an advanced solid tumor such as melanoma, head and neck, liver or kidney cancer.

V and J are TRBV25-1 and TRBJ1-5, with D perhaps matching TRBD1 (6 bases). There are 14 residues in the CDR3. V lost 4 bases and J 2 bases, leaving 9 bases between the germline ends. Germline V lookup: CDR1 MGHDK, CDR2 SYGVNS. CDR3 protein: CASSASGGNQPQHF. The CDR3 DNA reads as TGTGCCAGCAGTGCCTCAGGGGGCAATCAGCCCCAGCATTTT.

The V gene is TRBV28, the J gene TRBJ1-1, with D possibly TRBD1 on 5 matching bases. The CDR3 runs to 16 residues. V was shortened by 4 bases and J by 5 bases, with 20 bases between the two germline ends. Germline V gene lookup returns CDR1 MDHEN and CDR2 SYDVKM. The CDR3 DNA follows: TGTGCCAGCAGTTCCGGCTCATACCCGAAGGGGACTGAAGCTTTCTTT. Protein sequence: CASSSGSYPKGTEAFF.

The gene calls are TRBV5-6 and TRBJ1-6; a possible D gene is TRBD1 (5 bases). This CDR3 has 16 residues. The V end was cut by 6 bases, the J end by 5 bases, with 18 bases between. Looked up from germline, CDR1 is SGHDT and CDR2 is YYEEEE. The CDR3 DNA reads as TGTGCCAGCACCCCAGGGAGGAATTATCATAATTCACCCCTCCACTTT. As protein: CASTPGRNYHNSPLHF.

The chain combines TRBV9 with TRBJ1-2, with D perhaps matching TRBD1 (5 bases). The CDR3 is made up of 14 amino acids. Germline assignment: CDR1 SGDLS and CDR2 YYNGEE. Trimming left V 7 bases short and J 6 bases short, with 19 bases between. The CDR3 region has the DNA TGTGCCAGCTCGCCGGCTGGGGGAGGGGATGGCTACACCTTC. Protein sequence: CASSPAGGGDGYTF.

The genes are TRBV11-2 and TRBJ2-1, with a possible D match to TRBD1 (5 bases). The CDR3 runs 14 residues. The germline V gene has CDR1 SGHAT and CDR2 FQNNGV. V was pared by 0 bases and J by 5 bases, with 8 bases between. The chain's CDR3 is CASSLERGNNEQFF. Here the CDR3 DNA reads TGTGCCAGCAGCTTAGAAAGGGGCAACAATGAGCAGTTCTTC.

This chain uses TRBV5-6 with TRBJ2-7; the D gene is possibly TRBD2 (5 bases). CDR1 and CDR2 from the germline V gene are SGHDT and YYEEEE. V lost 2 bases, J lost 0 bases, and 6 bases lay in between. The CDR3 totals 13 residues. CDR3 in amino acids: CASSFEGSYEQYV. The CDR3 DNA reads as TGTGCCAGCAGCTTTGAGGGCTCCTACGAGCAGTACGTC.

This clone was observed a handful of times. J is TRBJ2-7 and V is TRBV5-1; 12 bases fit TRBD1. This CDR3 has 14 amino acids. Germline V CDR1 and CDR2: SGHRS, YFSETQ. Trimming took 3 bases from V and 6 from J; bases not matched to a gene: 4. The CDR3 DNA reads as TGCGCCAGCAGCTCCGGGACAGGGGGCGCCGAGCAGTACTTC. This encodes CASSSGTGGAEQYF.

V is TRBV4-1 and J is TRBJ2-7; TRBD1 aligns across 8 bases. The CDR3 runs 16 residues. Looked up from germline, CDR1 is MGHRA and CDR2 is YSYEKL. V lost 1 base and J lost 2; bases outside the gene matches: 7. The CDR3 sequence: CASSQVSGTGAYEQYF. CDR3 DNA sequence: TGCGCCAGCAGCCAAGTGTCCGGGACAGGAGCCTACGAGCAGTACTTC.

This rearrangement joins TRBV5-4 to TRBJ2-7, with D possibly matching TRBD1 (6 bases). Trimming stripped 1 base from V and 2 bases from J, with 16 bases between. The CDR3 runs 16 residues. Germline CDR1 SGHNT, CDR2 YYREEE (reference sequence). CDR3 in DNA: TGTGCCAGCAGCTTGTTCGCCCCCAACAGGGCCTACGAGCAGTACTTC. The encoded protein is CASSLFAPNRAYEQYF.

V usage is TRBV28 and J usage is TRBJ2-7, with D hard to call. Between the trimmed V and J ends, which lost 3 bases and 2 bases, there was a span of 11 bases. The CDR3 spans 14 residues. Germline CDR1 and CDR2: MDHEN and SYDVKM. The CDR3, as DNA: TGTGCCAGCAGTTTTATATCTCGCCCCTACGAGCAGTACGTC. This codes for CASSFISRPYEQYV.

This chain uses TRBV6-5 with TRBJ2-5; D not certain. CDR1 and CDR2 (germline): MNHEY, SVGAGI. The length of the CDR3 is 14 residues. The germline V and J ends were trimmed by 2 bases and 5 bases, with 12 bases remaining between them. The CDR3: CASSYLSDRETQYF. The CDR3 DNA reads TGTGCCAGCAGTTACCTCAGCGATCGGGAGACCCAGTACTTC.

This clone has only a few counts. V gene TRBV5-5 combines with J gene TRBJ1-1, with no clear D. V was trimmed by 0 bases and J by 1 base, leaving 7 bases between them. The CDR3 covers 14 residues. CDR1 and CDR2 from the germline V gene are SGHKS and YYEKEE (reference sequence). For the CDR3, the DNA is TGTGCCAGCAGCTTGGTCCCCACGAACACTGAAGCTTTCTTT. Translation: CASSLVPTNTEAFF. The full variable domain, completed using reference TRBV5-5 and TRBJ1-1, is DAGVTQSPTHLIKTRGQQVTLRCSPISGHKSVSWYQQVLGQGPQFIFQYYEKEERGRGNFPDRFSARQFPNYSSELNVNALLLGDSALYLCASSLVPTNTEAFFGQGTRLTVV.

The chain uses TRBV21-1 and TRBJ2-7; TRBD1 was called by the table and not checked on the DNA. TRBV21-1 is flagged as a pseudogene. The length of the CDR3 is 18 residues. CDR3 sequence (DNA): TGTGCCAGCAGCAAAGTATGGGGACACAGGGCTTTCACCTACGAGCAGTACTTC. It yields the protein CASSKVWGHRAFTYEQYF.

V and J are TRBV6-1 and TRBJ1-2; D possibly corresponds to TRBD1 (5 bases). Trimming shortened V by 7 bases and J by 2 bases, and 17 bases separated the two germline ends. The CDR3 covers 15 residues. Germline V gene data show CDR1 as MNHNS and CDR2 as SASEGT. CDR3 DNA sequence: TGTGCCAGCAATCGACAGTCACTCTTCAACTATGGCTACACCTTC. Translating gives CASNRQSLFNYGYTF.

This clone was counted a single time. V and J are TRBV7-6 and TRBJ1-4; D may be TRBD1 (5 bases). Trimming cost V 2 bases and J 7 bases, with 11 bases left between them. Germline CDR1 SGHVS, CDR2 FNYEAQ. The CDR3 runs 14 residues. DNA for the CDR3: TGTGCCAGCAGCTTAAGGGGACTGGCTGAAAAACTGTTTTTT. This translates into CASSLRGLAEKLFF.

A word on this clone: Different DNA sequences within this sample yield the same CDR3. This chain connects TRBV28 to TRBJ1-2; 11 bases are a match to TRBD1. With 2 bases clipped from V and 8 bases from J, the junction kept 7 bases outside the gene matches. The CDR3 loop spans 15 amino acids. Germline V lookup: CDR1 MDHEN, CDR2 SYDVKM. CDR3 DNA: TGTGCCAGCAGTTTAAGGGACAGGGGGAGAGGCGGCTACACCTTC. This sequence encodes CASSLRDRGRGGYTF.

The chain joins TRBV5-1 to TRBJ2-5; 7 nucleotides match TRBD2. CDR1 is SGHRS, CDR2 YFSETQ, per germline. CDR3 length equals 15 residues. J lost 4 bases, V lost 4 bases, and 10 bases had no gene match. The CDR3 bases are TGCGCCAGCAGCCCTACAGCGGGGTTCGGAGAGACCCAGTACTTC. It specifies CASSPTAGFGETQYF.

The CDR3 loop reads CASSIPSGGQETQYF. The CDR3 bases are TGTGCCAGTAGTATCCCTAGCGGGGGACAAGAGACCCAGTACTTC. The rearrangement links TRBV19 to TRBJ2-5; 10 bases line up with TRBD2. V gave up 3 bases and J gave up 2 bases; unmatched junction bases: 3. The CDR3 spans 15 residues. The germline gives CDR1 LNHDA, CDR2 SQIVND (reference sequence).

In this sample, this clone turned up once. The CDR3 DNA reads as TGTGCCAGCAGCTCGGGGAGGGCAGGTTACACTGAAGCTTTCTTT. Translation: CASSSGRAGYTEAFF. This sequence joins TRBV6-5 and TRBJ1-1, with unresolved D. Per the germline V gene, CDR1 is MNHEY and CDR2 is SVGAGI. Trimming took off 6 bases at V and 3 bases at J, with 17 bases between the two ends. The CDR3 covers 15 residues.

This chain joins TRBV4-3 and TRBJ2-1; 8 bases agree with TRBD2. CDR3 length: 14 residues. In germline, CDR1 is LGHNA, CDR2 YSLEER. Germline trimming cut 3 bases from V and 8 bases from J; bases unmatched to any gene: 6. The CDR3 spells CASSQSGSSDEQFF. Written as DNA, the CDR3 is TGCGCCAGCAGCCAGAGCGGGAGCTCGGATGAGCAGTTCTTC.

This sequence joins TRBV19 and TRBJ1-2, with 9 bases lining up with TRBD1. The CDR3 covers 16 residues. V gave up 4 bases and J gave up 6 bases; unmatched junction bases: 12. Germline V gives CDR1 LNHDA, CDR2 SQIVND (reference sequence). As DNA, the CDR3 is TGTGCCAGTAGTACCCCCGGACAGGGGCAAGAAAATGGCTACACCTTC. Amino acid sequence: CASSTPGQGQENGYTF.

The chain recombines TRBV5-8 with TRBJ1-2; unclear D gene. The length of the CDR3 is 15 residues. Per the germline V gene, CDR1 is SGHTS and CDR2 is YDEGEE. Trimming left V 4 bases short and J 4 bases short, with 17 bases between. CDR3 amino acids: CASSPPSPPSYGYTF. The CDR3 DNA follows: TGTGCCAGCAGCCCTCCGAGCCCGCCGTCCTATGGCTACACCTTC.